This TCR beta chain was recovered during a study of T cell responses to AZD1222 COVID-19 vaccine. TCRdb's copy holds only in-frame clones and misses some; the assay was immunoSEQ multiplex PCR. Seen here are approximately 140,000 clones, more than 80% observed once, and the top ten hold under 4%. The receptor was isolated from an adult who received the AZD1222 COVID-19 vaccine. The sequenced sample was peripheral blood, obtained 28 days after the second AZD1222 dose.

The CDR3 loop reads CASSLADYRDWDMNTEAFF. The CDR3 DNA sequence: TGTGCCAGCAGCTTAGCCGATTACAGGGACTGGGATATGAACACTGAAGCTTTCTTT. The V gene is TRBV7-6, the J gene TRBJ1-1; tentative D call: TRBD1 (6 bases). V lost 0 bases and J 0 bases, leaving 20 bases between the germline ends. Per the germline V gene, CDR1 is SGHVS and CDR2 is FNYEAQ. The CDR3 length is 19 residues.